The 24 T cell receptor beta chains reported below all come from one sample, sequenced in a study of human CD4 T cells and Enterobacteriaceae. Sorting took every CD4+ cell except CD45RA+CCR7+CD95- naive cells, reaching over 95% purity. The table came from immunoSEQ multiplex PCR; TCRdb's copy has only in-frame clones and leaves some out. The top ten hold approximately 1.5% of the sample, which has about 29,000 clones, around 80% seen once. The source material was memory CD4+ T cells from blood. These TCRs come from a human donor in good health.

V and J are TRBV7-8 and TRBJ1-1; D possibly corresponds to TRBD1 (5 bases). V lost 2 bases to trimming and J lost 7 bases, with 20 bases between them. Per germline, CDR1 SGHVS and CDR2 FQNEAQ. The CDR3 is 16 amino acids. Here the CDR3 reads CASSLLGVGAALEAFF. The CDR3 DNA reads as TGTGCCAGCAGCTTACTAGGGGTCGGCGCAGCCCTTGAAGCTTTCTTT. The variable domain in full, with the rest retrieved from reference TRBV7-8 and TRBJ1-1, is GAGVSQSPRYKVAKRGQDVALRCDPISGHVSLFWYQQALGQGPEFLTYFQNEAQLDKSGLPSDRFFAERPEGSVSTLKIQRTQQEDSAVYLCASSLLGVGAALEAFFGQGTRLTVV.

This rearrangement joins TRBV11-2 to TRBJ2-1, with no clear D. The length of the CDR3 is 15 residues. V lost 6 bases to trimming and J lost 0 bases, with 12 bases between them. Per the germline V gene, CDR1 is SGHAT and CDR2 is FQNNGV. DNA for the CDR3: TGTGCCAGCAGACCGGACCTCAGCTCCTACAATGAGCAGTTCTTC. Protein sequence: CASRPDLSSYNEQFF.

J is TRBJ1-1 and V is TRBV7-9; TRBD1 might be the D (5 bases). Germline CDR1 SEHNR, CDR2 FQNEAQ (reference sequence). Trimming shortened V by 6 bases and J by 1 base, and 9 bases separated the two germline ends. The CDR3 loop spans 13 amino acids. The CDR3 protein is CASRPTGNTEAFF. The CDR3, as DNA: TGTGCCAGCAGGCCTACAGGGAACACTGAAGCTTTCTTT. The full variable domain, rest sourced from reference TRBV7-9 and TRBJ1-1, is DTGVSQNPRHKITKRGQNVTFRCDPISEHNRLYWYRQTLGQGPEFLTYFQNEAQLEKSRLLSDRFSAERPKGSFSTLEIQRTEQGDSAMYLCASRPTGNTEAFFGQGTRLTVV.

A single count supports this clone. The chain joins TRBV7-2 to TRBJ2-5; D is undetermined. CDR3 length: 16 residues. Trimming took 1 base from V and 5 from J, leaving 17 bases between them. Per germline, CDR1 SGHTA and CDR2 FQGNSA. CDR3 DNA sequence: TGTGCCAGCAGCTTAGGGGTTTATCCAATTGGCGAGACCCAGTACTTC. It codes for CASSLGVYPIGETQYF.

The V call is TRBV12-5, the J call TRBJ2-1; TRBD2 matches 7 bases. The trim removed 0 bases at V and 4 bases at J, leaving 15 bases unmatched. Germline assignment: CDR1 LGHNT and CDR2 FRNRAP. The CDR3 is 19 residues long. The CDR3 loop is CASGLVPILGGRVYNEQFF. CDR3 nucleotides: TGTGCTAGTGGTTTGGTACCGATTTTGGGCGGGAGAGTTTACAATGAGCAGTTCTTC.

This sequence joins TRBV19 and TRBJ2-1; no reliable D call. Germline lookup yields CDR1 LNHDA and CDR2 SQIVND (reference sequence). The ends were cut back, 3 bases at V and 10 bases at J, with 10 bases in the middle. The CDR3 has 12 residues. The CDR3 DNA is TGTGCCAGTAGTATCCGTAACGGAGAGCAGTTCTTC. It codes for CASSIRNGEQFF.

There are a few counts of this clone. The J gene is TRBJ2-2, the V gene TRBV5-1, with a weak D call TRBD1 (6 bases). CDR1 SGHRS and CDR2 YFSETQ come from the germline V gene. The CDR3 contains 14 residues. Trimming stripped 4 bases from V and 11 bases from J, with 18 bases between. The CDR3 spells CASSPQGIHAELFF. For the CDR3, the DNA is TGCGCCAGCAGCCCACAGGGTATCCATGCTGAGCTGTTTTTT.

CDR3 region: CASSPRKGLGYGYTF. Written as DNA, the CDR3 is TGTGCCAGTAGTCCGAGAAAGGGGTTGGGGTATGGCTACACCTTC. The V call is TRBV19, the J call TRBJ1-2; a possible D gene is TRBD1 (5 bases). CDR1 is LNHDA and CDR2 is SQIVND in the germline V gene (reference sequence). V lost 5 bases and J 5 bases, leaving 18 bases between the germline ends. This CDR3 region has 15 residues.

The DNA of the CDR3 is TGTGCCAGCAGTTTGACGGGACCCAATCAGCCCCAGCATTTT. Protein: CASSLTGPNQPQHF. The chain joins TRBV27 to TRBJ1-5; tentative D call: TRBD1 (5 bases). Germline values: CDR1 MNHEY, CDR2 SMNVEV (reference sequence). There are 14 residues in the CDR3. V was trimmed by 3 bases and J by 3 bases, leaving 9 bases between them.

The chain combines TRBV6-1 with TRBJ2-5; D remains unclear. Germline V CDR1 and CDR2: MNHNS, SASEGT. The length of the CDR3 is 14 residues. Trimming removed 7 bases at V and 2 bases at J, with 14 bases between. The chain's CDR3 is CASIGVGYQETQYF. For the CDR3, the DNA is TGTGCCAGCATAGGCGTGGGTTATCAAGAGACCCAGTACTTC.

The chain employs TRBV28 and TRBJ1-2; TRBD1 aligns across 10 bases. J gave up 3 bases and V 6 bases, and 7 bases lay outside the gene matches. CDR3 length equals 15 residues. Germline V gene sequence: CDR1 MDHEN, CDR2 SYDVKM. CDR3 sequence: CASSPRDRGDYGYTF. The CDR3 coding sequence is TGTGCCAGCAGCCCCCGGGACAGGGGTGACTATGGCTACACCTTC.

This clone showed up just once. The rearrangement links TRBV25-1 to TRBJ2-7, with 10 nucleotides matching TRBD1. The junction had 13 bases not matched to a gene; V was cut back by 4 bases and J by 7 bases. The CDR3 sequence is 16 residues long. The germline V gene encodes CDR1 MGHDK and CDR2 SYGVNS. In DNA, the CDR3 is TGTGCCAGCAGTGCCTCCGGGACAGGGGCACCTCGGGAGCAGTACTTC. It yields the protein CASSASGTGAPREQYF.

The rearrangement links TRBV23-1 to TRBJ2-6; no definite D call. TRBV23-1 counts as an open reading frame of uncertain function. The CDR3 is 16 amino acids. The V and J ends lost 7 bases and 0 bases respectively, with 13 bases between them. CDR3 coding DNA: TGCGCCAGCACTCCGGACGGATGCTCTGGGGCCAACGTCCTGACTTTC. This sequence encodes CASTPDGCSGANVLTF.

This clone was observed a handful of times. V and J are TRBV9 and TRBJ2-5; D may be TRBD1 (5 bases). Trimming took off 3 bases at V and 0 bases at J, with 21 bases between the two ends. Looked up from germline, CDR1 is SGDLS and CDR2 is YYNGEE. The CDR3 runs 18 residues. The CDR3 sequence is CASSGGAWGAGYQETQYF. CDR3 coding DNA: TGTGCCAGCAGCGGGGGCGCGTGGGGCGCAGGGTACCAAGAGACCCAGTACTTC.

This sequence joins TRBV6-5 and TRBJ1-5; no firm D call. Trimming took off 6 bases at V and 0 bases at J, with 12 bases between the two ends. This CDR3 is 15 amino acids long. Germline V gene data show CDR1 as MNHEY and CDR2 as SVGAGI. As DNA, the CDR3 is TGTGCCAGCAGGCGAGGTCAGATTAGCAATCAGCCCCAGCATTTT. Encoded protein: CASRRGQISNQPQHF.

J is TRBJ1-2 and V is TRBV5-6; 10 positions agree with TRBD1. The CDR3 runs 15 residues. Germline V gene sequence: CDR1 SGHDT, CDR2 YYEEEE. The V gene end was trimmed by 4 bases and the J gene end by 4 bases; junction bases not matched to a gene: 7. The CDR3 protein is CASSLDRGQAYGYTF. Written as DNA, the CDR3 is TGTGCCAGCAGCCTTGACAGGGGGCAGGCCTATGGCTACACCTTC.

This chain joins TRBV19 and TRBJ1-1; D possibly corresponds to TRBD1 (5 bases). This CDR3 is 13 amino acids long. Germline V CDR1 and CDR2: LNHDA, SQIVND (reference sequence). V was shortened by 4 bases and J by 5 bases, with 11 bases between the two germline ends. CDR3 in amino acids: CASSKSGETEAFF. CDR3 bases: TGTGCCAGTAGTAAATCGGGGGAAACTGAAGCTTTCTTT.

V is TRBV11-2 and J is TRBJ2-1; 14 nucleotides match TRBD2. The CDR3 contains 16 residues. V lost 6 bases, J lost 7 bases, and 8 bases stayed unmatched. Germline CDR1 SGHAT, CDR2 FQNNGV. The CDR3 DNA follows: TGTGCCAGCAGGCACCGAGGGACTAGCGGGAGAAATGAGCAGTTCTTC. Amino acids: CASRHRGTSGRNEQFF.

This chain joins TRBV6-5 and TRBJ2-3, with TRBD1 matching 7 bases. CDR3 length: 15 amino acids. V was pared by 2 bases and J by 4 bases, with 6 bases of the junction left unmatched. CDR1 and CDR2 (germline): MNHEY, SVGAGI. For the CDR3, the DNA is TGTGCCAGCAGTTACCTCGGACAGGCGGCAGATACGCAGTATTTT. Translated, it gives CASSYLGQAADTQYF.

The J gene is TRBJ1-3, the V gene TRBV2; D is perhaps TRBD1 (5 bases). Germline V CDR1 and CDR2: SNHLY, FYNNEI. The CDR3 is 15 residues long. V was pared by 4 bases and J by 6 bases, with 16 bases between. The DNA of the CDR3 is TGTGCCAGCAGTGGACAGATAGATTACCTAAACACCATATATTTT. Amino acids: CASSGQIDYLNTIYF.

V usage is TRBV11-3 and J usage is TRBJ2-3; weak D call: TRBD2 (7 bases). From germline, CDR1 is SGHNT and CDR2 YENEEA. CDR3 length: 14 residues. V dropped 5 bases and J dropped 4 bases, with 13 bases sitting between them. The DNA of the CDR3 is TGTGCCAGCAGCCCTGGGGGGGCCGCAGATACGCAGTATTTT. It encodes CASSPGGAADTQYF.

Regarding this clone: A junction boundary mismatches the germline segment, possibly from a read error. The chain couples TRBV9 to TRBJ2-7; 7 bases agree with TRBD2. This CDR3 has 8 amino acids. Germline CDR1 reads SGDLS; CDR2 reads YYNGEE. The CDR3 DNA follows: TGTGCCACCCGGACTAGGCACTTC. This codes for CATRTRHF.

The V gene is TRBV5-1, the J gene TRBJ2-5; TRBD2 matches 9 bases. Germline CDR1 SGHRS, CDR2 YFSETQ. The CDR3 totals 16 residues. After removal of 5 bases from V and 5 bases from J, the junction contained 13 bases not matched to a gene. CDR3 region: CASRYQAGGGKETQYF. CDR3 sequence (DNA): TGCGCCAGCAGGTATCAAGCGGGAGGCGGTAAGGAGACCCAGTACTTC.

The chain links TRBV30 to TRBJ1-2, with 7 bases aligning to TRBD1. CDR1 GTSNPN and CDR2 SVGIG come from the germline V gene (reference sequence). V shed 4 bases and J 12 bases; nucleotides not matched to a gene: 11. CDR3 length: 12 amino acids. The CDR3 region is CAWTGTASPHTF. The CDR3 DNA is TGTGCCTGGACCGGGACAGCTAGTCCTCACACCTTC.